The clone carrying this TCR beta chain was seen once. Its antigen is still unknown. The CDR3 consists of 13 residues. With 4 bases clipped from V and 7 bases from J, the junction kept 4 bases outside the gene matches. Per germline, CDR1 SGHDT and CDR2 YYEEEE. PCR used 60 Vbeta primers and 13 Jbeta primers. Profiling relied on immunoSEQ multiplex PCR, and the TCRdb table lists in-frame clones only, not all of them. The sample shows roughly 200,000 clones, roughly 74% of them seen only once. The source of the sample is a study of cytomegalovirus exposure and HLA in healthy donors. Overall study results and limits: Among TCR beta chains, those listed as cytomegalovirus-associated numbered around 180.

V gene TRBV5-6 combines with J gene TRBJ1-5, with 8 positions matching TRBD1. The TCR sequence derives from a woman aged 25 to 39 in good health and CMV-seronegative. The sequencing sample was made of PBMCs. The DNA for the CDR3 is TGTGCCAGCAGCCGCGACAGGGGACAGCCCCAGCATTTT. It encodes CASSRDRGQPQHF.